This T cell receptor beta chain was found in a study of blood T cell repertoires in COVID-19. Enrolled during active infection, Seattle patients were then followed longitudinally. This clone was detected once. CDR1 and CDR2 (germline): MRHNA, SNTAGT. The CDR3 consists of 13 residues. The V and J ends lost 2 bases and 12 bases respectively, with 14 bases between them. Authors' data handling: Amplification with reference gene primers provided the estimates of nucleated cell counts. The data were produced by immunoSEQ multiplex PCR, yet TCRdb's version contains in-frame clones alone and is incomplete. The V and J calls and the clone size are those of that table, but D and trimming were determined from the DNA. The sample holds about 80,000 clones, approximately 85% seen once.

The sample consisted of peripheral blood. The chain uses TRBV6-4 and TRBJ2-1, with a weak D call TRBD1 (5 bases). This TCR derives from a man over 45 with COVID-19, enrolled during active disease. The CDR3 bases are TGTGCCAGCAGTGACGTGGTGCAGGGCTGGCAGTTCTTC. The encoded protein is CASSDVVQGWQFF.